The entry below gives a single T cell receptor beta chain sequence along with its context. Its antigen is unknown. It was version v3.0 of the immunoSEQ assay that was run at survey level. The table came from immunoSEQ multiplex PCR; TCRdb's copy has only in-frame clones and leaves some out. The top ten hold 3.5% to 4.5% of the sample, which has around 37,000 clones, 65% to 90% seen once. The data originate from a study of long-term antiretroviral therapy in people with HIV. Study information: Collection dates of the earliest samples fall about a decade before the 2015 immediate-ART recommendation. Regarding the study as a whole: Among HIV repertoires, CDR3 length ranges were narrower than those of controls.

The CDR3 has 14 amino acids. Germline V CDR1 and CDR2: PRHDT, FYEKMQ (reference sequence). Deletions cut 5 bases from V and 0 bases from J, with 10 bases between. This chain uses TRBV13 with TRBJ1-1; D is perhaps TRBD1 (5 bases). The specimen comprised unsorted PBMCs, sampled about 3.5 years after starting antiretroviral therapy. This clonotype was sampled from a young man with HIV. Here the CDR3 reads CASSMTGLNTEAFF. Here the CDR3 DNA reads TGTGCCAGCAGCATGACGGGACTGAACACTGAAGCTTTCTTT.